What follows describes a single T cell receptor beta chain. This clone has only one observation. Its target antigen remains unknown. No much larger clone is present one base from it, and per-base qualities are unavailable. These data originate in a study of vaccination effects on CD4 cells after COVID-19 (dated by TCRdb to the early 2020s). Background on the whole study: Post-vaccine samples across the study were collected a median of 72 days after the second dose, with a range of 14 to 241. Cultures from other donors in the study were sequenced with the Oncomine TCR Beta short-read assay on an Illumina iSeq 100. SARS-CoV-2 spike-specific CD4+ TCR repertoires were compared before and after mRNA vaccination in COVID-19 convalescent patients and in infection-naive vaccine recipients. The full study included 10 COVID-19 convalescent patients and several SARS-CoV-2-naive healthy vaccine recipients.

CDR1 and CDR2 were assigned from the germline V gene (reference sequence) as LNHDA and SQIVND. The CDR3 holds 15 amino acids from the cysteine to the phenylalanine. Only the CDR3 region is kept as DNA, spanning 45 bases read in frame from base 1. Compared with germline, V lacks 3 bases and J lacks 3 bases; bases without a gene match: 4. Beyond this particular receptor, the publication reports: In healthy vaccine recipients, vaccine-induced clones were almost all SARS-CoV-2 mono-reactive, with only 1 of 255 being cross-reactive with common cold coronaviruses. At late post-vaccination timepoints, both infection-induced and vaccine-induced clones showed marked clonal contraction, consistent with waning T cell responses. Limitations of the study were the small number of convalescent patients and the absence of early post-infection timepoints.

In the ViraFEST assay, PBMC were stimulated with viral peptide pools, and antigen-specific CD4+ T cell clonotypes were then identified by expansion using TCR sequencing. After about 9 days of culture, CD4+ T cells were isolated with the EasySep CD4+ T cell isolation kit. Two doses of either the BNT162b2 or the mRNA-1273 mRNA SARS-CoV-2 vaccine were administered to participants. The absence of prior SARS-CoV-2 infection in healthy vaccine recipients was confirmed by negative nucleocapsid antibodies before and after vaccination. Each well held two million PBMC cultured in IMDM containing approximately 5% human AB serum, 8.5 to 10 IU/ml IL-2 and gentamicin, along with 10 ug/ml peptides. Half of the culture medium was replaced with fresh IL-2-containing medium on days 3 and 7. Unless noted otherwise, every peptide stimulation condition was cultured in triplicate wells. Using Ficoll-Paque Plus gradient centrifugation, PBMC were separated from whole blood and then either used fresh or cryopreserved at -140C. The overlapping peptide pools covered the spike proteins of SARS-CoV-2 as well as those of the common cold coronaviruses HCoV-NL63, HCoV-OC43 and HCoV-229E. Genomic DNA was extracted from cultured CD4+ T cells with the QIAamp micro DNA kit.

The library was made by the immunoSEQ multiplex PCR assay. DNA from the CD4+ T cells that had been cultured and isolated underwent TCR beta CDR3 sequencing. The study's processing was this. Non-productive TCR sequences were removed, reads were trimmed to the CDR3 region, and CDR3s of at least 7 amino acids were retained. The MANAFEST web app was used to identify antigen-specific clonotypes by comparing expansion in peptide wells with expansion in reference cultures. Positive clones required FDR<0.05 expansion versus reference and all other wells, odds ratio above 5, and frequency above 0.1% in two replicate wells. Cross-reactive clonotypes were defined as significantly expanded in SARS-CoV-2 spike wells and in at least one common cold coronavirus spike condition. Levenshtein distance calculated with the stringdist R package was used to assess CDR3 similarity, and unrooted trees were constructed with ape in R 3.6.1. Drawn from immuneACCESS, this table holds only the in-frame rearrangements with V and J called that TCRdb kept. Clones are partly lost; checked studies trace under half to an unresolved V gene and leave the rest unexplained. D and trimming were read from the DNA, whereas the V and J calls and clone size are those reported in that table. In this sample the table shows 20,000 to 25,000 clones, roughly 70% of which occur a single time. The top ten clones comprise approximately 7.8% of the sample.

This specimen consisted of CD4+ T cells from PBMCs cultured with SARS-CoV-2 spike peptides, obtained after COVID-19 vaccination. This specimen's cell subset or site label, interpreted: SARS-CoV-2 spike overlapping peptide pool stimulation. This TCR derives from a human donor who received a COVID-19 vaccine. The chain is assembled from TRBV19 and TRBJ2-3; 9 middle bases align to TRBD1. The CDR3 reads as follows: CASSIRTGVTDTQYF. The bases are TGTGCCAGTAGTATCCGGACAGGGGTGACAGATACGCAGTATTTT.